Detailed here is one TCR beta chain. What it binds is not known. This sample is part of a study of persistence of HIV-infected CD4 T cells. Study as a whole: CD4+ T cells responding to CMV or HIV-1 Gag were isolated. Median time on suppressive ART was approximately eight years. Whole-study findings and limits: TCR analyses could not target the rare provirus-carrying CMV-responding cells.

Cells were stimulated with CMV-infected fibroblast lysates at roughly 10 ug/mL. Sorted nonresponding memory CD4+ T cells were CD40L-negative, CD69-negative, CD45RO-high. For at least 4 years, plasma HIV-1 RNA was undetectable (<50 copies/mL). The immunoSEQ assay was version 4, run in survey mode. The protocol was immunoSEQ multiplex PCR, while the TCRdb copy is restricted to in-frame clones and leaves out a portion. Here the sample spans about 40,000 clones, approximately 80% being singletons. The CDR3 has 11 residues. The germline V gene encodes CDR1 MNHNS and CDR2 SASEGT. The V end lost 3 bases, the J end lost 3 bases, and 3 bases lay between the germline ends.

The TCR comes from an adult man with HIV who was CMV-seropositive. The specimen comprised CD4+ T cells sorted from PBMCs after roughly 18-hour stimulation, sampled from a patient who received antiretroviral therapy. The rearrangement joins TRBV6-1 to TRBJ2-7, with D unresolved. The CDR3 nucleotides read TGTGCCAGCAGTGACAACTACGAGCAGTACTTC. Translation: CASSDNYEQYF.